A selection of T cell receptor beta chains follows, all from one sample in a study of tumor-infiltrating lymphocytes in primary liver carcinoma. MiXCR, run by TCRdb on the multiplex PCR reads, gives a single entry per CDR3 protein. In the table there are about 350,000 distinct CDR3 sequences, 65% of which are singletons. The sequenced sample consisted of peripheral blood. The source is a man in his forties with primary liver carcinoma and hepatitis B virus infection. Each CDR3 is given with its conserved first and last residue. A D gene is named only where the DNA matches it firmly. Rows may omit the clone size; those that give it use once, few, many or a size class.

V: TRBV12-3/TRBV12-4; size: -; D: -; J: TRBJ2-7; DNA: TGTGCCAGCAACTTGCCCGGACCCAACTACGAGCAGTACTTC; CDR3: CASNLPGPNYEQYF
V: TRBV11-2; size: medium-sized; D: -; J: TRBJ2-7; DNA: TGTGCCAGCAGGCCGACAGAGACTTACGAGCAGTACTTC; CDR3: CASRPTETYEQYF
V: TRBV14; size: few; D: TRBD1; J: TRBJ2-3; DNA: TGTGCCAGCAGCCAAGAGGCGCTGGGCAGGGGGCCTGCAGATACGCAGTATTTT; CDR3: CASSQEALGRGPADTQYF
V: TRBV5-1; size: few; D: TRBD1; J: TRBJ1-1; DNA: TGCGCCAGCAGCTTGGACGGGGGGACAGGGGGCTACGGGTATGAAGCTTTCTTT; CDR3: CASSLDGGTGGYGYEAFF
V: TRBV5-4; size: -; D: -; J: TRBJ2-5; DNA: TGTGCCAGCAGCAGGGACACCGCGCAAGAGACCCGGTACTTC; CDR3: CASSRDTAQETRYF
V: TRBV29-1; size: few; D: -; J: TRBJ2-7; DNA: TGCGGCGTACGGGACGACATGATGGAGCAGTACTTC; CDR3: CGVRDDMMEQYF
V: TRBV28; size: -; D: TRBD1; J: TRBJ1-1; DNA: TGTGCCAGCAGTCCACATGACAGGGGAGACACTGAAGCTTTCTTT; CDR3: CASSPHDRGDTEAFF
V: TRBV11-3; size: -; D: -; J: TRBJ1-1; DNA: TGTGCCGGCAGCTCCGACACCTCTGAAGCTTCCTTT; CDR3: CAGSSDTSEASF
V: TRBV11-1; size: -; D: -; J: TRBJ2-1; DNA: TGTGCCAGCAGCTTGTCCCAGGAGGATAAGCAGTTCTTC; CDR3: CASSLSQEDKQFF
V: TRBV6-1; size: many; D: -; J: TRBJ2-7; DNA: TGTGCCAGCAGTGGGAACAGGGTCCGTACTGAGCAGTACTTC; CDR3: CASSGNRVRTEQYF
V: TRBV10-2; size: many; D: TRBD1; J: TRBJ2-3; DNA: TGCGCCAGCAGACAGGGCGACAGGGTGACAGATACGCAGTATTTT; CDR3: CASRQGDRVTDTQYF
V: TRBV5-1; size: few; D: -; J: TRBJ2-5; DNA: TGCGCCAGCAGCTTAGGGAGGCTGCGGGGTGAAGAGACCCAGTACTTC; CDR3: CASSLGRLRGEETQYF
V: TRBV29-1; size: many; D: -; J: TRBJ2-7; DNA: TGCAGCGTTGAAGGTATGAACCCGTCGAAACCCTACGAGCAGTACTTC; CDR3: CSVEGMNPSKPYEQYF
V: TRBV4-2; size: many; D: TRBD1; J: TRBJ1-4; DNA: TGTGCCAGCAGCCAAGGCGGGGGACAGGGACACGAAAAACTGTTTTTT; CDR3: CASSQGGGQGHEKLFF
V: TRBV4-1; size: -; D: -; J: TRBJ2-7; DNA: TGCGCCAGCAGCCAAGAACGGGCGAGTAGTGGGAGGTTCTACGAGCACTACTTC; CDR3: CASSQERASSGRFYEHYF
V: TRBV11-2; size: -; D: -; J: TRBJ2-5; DNA: TGTGCCAGCAGCGAGGGTTCGGAGGAGACCCAGCACTTC; CDR3: CASSEGSEETQHF
V: TRBV4-1; size: many; D: -; J: TRBJ2-3; DNA: TGCGCCAGCAGCCAAGGTTTCGATACGCAGTATTTT; CDR3: CASSQGFDTQYF
V: TRBV12-3/TRBV12-4; size: -; D: TRBD2; J: TRBJ2-7; DNA: TGTGCCAGCAGTTCTCGGGGAGCGGGAGGTGGCTACGAGCAGTACTTC; CDR3: CASSSRGAGGGYEQYF
V: TRBV30; size: -; D: TRBD2; J: TRBJ2-2; DNA: TGTGCCTGGCAAATAGCGGGAGCCAACATCGGGGAGCTGTTTTTT; CDR3: CAWQIAGANIGELFF
V: TRBV29-1; size: many; D: TRBD2; J: TRBJ2-1; DNA: TGCAGCGTTAAACTAGCGGGAGGTTACAATGAGCAGTTCTTC; CDR3: CSVKLAGGYNEQFF
V: TRBV4-3; size: -; D: TRBD2; J: TRBJ2-1; DNA: TGCGCCAGCAGCCAACGGGCTAGCGGGGGTCATAGTAGCAATGAACAGTTCTTC; CDR3: CASSQRASGGHSSNEQFF
V: TRBV2; size: -; D: -; J: TRBJ2-3; DNA: TGTGCCAGCAGTTCAGACGGCGTCTTCACAGATACGCAGTATTTT; CDR3: CASSSDGVFTDTQYF
V: TRBV12-3/TRBV12-4; size: once; D: -; J: TRBJ2-7; DNA: TGTGCCAGCAGTCCCGGGAGTCTGAGCTTCTACGAGCAGTACTTC; CDR3: CASSPGSLSFYEQYF
V: TRBV6-5; size: many; D: -; J: TRBJ2-2; DNA: TGTGCCAGCAGTTACACCAGATACACCGGGGAGCTGTTTTTT; CDR3: CASSYTRYTGELFF
V: TRBV6-5; size: -; D: -; J: TRBJ1-1; DNA: TGTGCCAGCTGTTCGGGAGGGGGGACAACCACTGAAGCTTTCTTT; CDR3: CASCSGGGTTTEAFF
V: TRBV7-8; size: -; D: TRBD1; J: TRBJ2-1; DNA: TGTGCCAGCAGCTTAGGAAACAGGGGGTTGCAAAGTGAGCAGTTCTTC; CDR3: CASSLGNRGLQSEQFF
V: TRBV5-1; size: few; D: TRBD2; J: TRBJ2-1; DNA: TGCGCCAGCAGCTTGGGGACTAGCGGAGTGAATGAGCAGTTCTTC; CDR3: CASSLGTSGVNEQFF
V: TRBV11-2; size: -; D: -; J: TRBJ2-3; DNA: TGTACCAGCAGCTCGTGGGGTAACACAGATACGCAGTATTTT; CDR3: CTSSSWGNTDTQYF
V: TRBV10-1; size: -; D: -; J: TRBJ2-5; DNA: TGCGCCAGCAGTGAGTCTACACGGCAAGAGACCCACTACTTC; CDR3: CASSESTRQETHYF
V: TRBV4-1; size: many; D: -; J: TRBJ2-3; DNA: TGCGCCAGCAGCCTCCTCGGGATCCAGGAGCCAGATACGCAGTATTTT; CDR3: CASSLLGIQEPDTQYF
V: TRBV4-1; size: -; D: TRBD1; J: TRBJ2-2; DNA: TGCGCCAGCAGCCAGTTTGGGACAGGGGCCGGGGAGCTGTTTTTT; CDR3: CASSQFGTGAGELFF
V: TRBV30; size: -; D: -; J: TRBJ1-1; DNA: TGTGCCTGGAGTCTAGGGGGAAACACTGAAGCTTTCTTT; CDR3: CAWSLGGNTEAFF
V: TRBV11-2; size: -; D: -; J: TRBJ2-5; DNA: TGTGCCAGCAAGCCCTTAGGACAAGGGAGGATCACAGGGGAGACCCAGTACTTC; CDR3: CASKPLGQGRITGETQYF
V: TRBV6-8; size: -; D: TRBD2; J: TRBJ2-6; DNA: TGTGCCAACAGTCCGCTAGCGGGAGCCATCCAAGGGGCCAACGTCCTGACTTTC; CDR3: CANSPLAGAIQGANVLTF
V: TRBV28; size: once; D: -; J: TRBJ1-1; DNA: TGTGCCAGCAGTTTATGGGGGGGGAACGCTGAAGCTTTCTTT; CDR3: CASSLWGGNAEAFF
V: TRBV11-2; size: -; D: -; J: TRBJ2-7; DNA: TGTCCCAGCAGCTTAAAAGGGGTGGCCAGGGGACACTACGAGCAGTACTTC; CDR3: CPSSLKGVARGHYEQYF
V: TRBV6-5; size: few; D: -; J: TRBJ2-3; DNA: TGTGCCAGCAGTTACTCTGATACCGGAGCACTAACAGATACGCAGTATTTT; CDR3: CASSYSDTGALTDTQYF
V: TRBV6-2/TRBV6-3; size: -; D: -; J: TRBJ2-7; DNA: TGTGCCAGCAGTCACCTCCACGAGCACTACTTC; CDR3: CASSHLHEHYF
V: TRBV11-2; size: -; D: TRBD1; J: TRBJ1-1; DNA: TGTGACAGCAGCTCCGGGACAGCATACAGTGAAGCTTTCTTT; CDR3: CDSSSGTAYSEAFF
V: TRBV7-9; size: few; D: -; J: TRBJ1-2; DNA: TGTGCCAGCAGCTACGACAGGCCGGGCACCTTC; CDR3: CASSYDRPGTF
V: TRBV29-1; size: many; D: -; J: TRBJ2-1; DNA: TGCAGCGTTAACAGGGACTCCTACAATGAGCAGTTCTTC; CDR3: CSVNRDSYNEQFF
V: TRBV6-5; size: -; D: -; J: TRBJ1-6; DNA: TGTGCCAGCAGTTACGACAGTAATAATTCACCCCTCCACTTT; CDR3: CASSYDSNNSPLHF
V: TRBV10-3; size: -; D: -; J: TRBJ2-7; DNA: TGTGCCGTCGGTGGAGCCGGGCAAGAGCAGTACTTC; CDR3: CAVGGAGQEQYF
V: TRBV10-1; size: few; D: -; J: TRBJ2-2; DNA: TGCGCCAGCAGACAGTTCGCGAACACCGGGGAGCTGTTTTTT; CDR3: CASRQFANTGELFF
V: TRBV19; size: few; D: TRBD1; J: TRBJ2-1; DNA: TGTGCCAGTAGTATTTACCCGGACAGGGGGTTCGAGCAGTTCTTC; CDR3: CASSIYPDRGFEQFF
V: TRBV11-2; size: -; D: TRBD1; J: TRBJ1-4; DNA: TGTGCCATCAGCTTAGTCAGGGGACAGGGGGCTCGGGAAAAACTGTTTTTT; CDR3: CAISLVRGQGAREKLFF
V: TRBV7-8; size: -; D: -; J: TRBJ1-5; DNA: TGTGCCAGCAGTTCAGGCCTAGTATTCCCCCAGCATTTT; CDR3: CASSSGLVFPQHF
V: TRBV10-3; size: many; D: -; J: TRBJ2-2; DNA: TGTGCCATCAGTGAGGCCGCGAACACCGGGGAGCTGTTTTTT; CDR3: CAISEAANTGELFF
V: TRBV4-3; size: -; D: -; J: TRBJ2-4; DNA: TGTGCCAGCGGCCAAGACAGAGGGCAAAACATTCAGTACTTC; CDR3: CASGQDRGQNIQYF
V: TRBV28; size: -; D: TRBD1; J: TRBJ1-5; DNA: TGTGCCGCGCTACCCGGACAGGGCCCCTATAGCAATCAGCCCCAGCATTTT; CDR3: CAALPGQGPYSNQPQHF
V: TRBV11-2; size: -; D: -; J: TRBJ2-1; DNA: TGTGCCAGCAGCTTAGATCCAGTGAGCTCATACAATGAACAGTTCTTC; CDR3: CASSLDPVSSYNEQFF
V: TRBV11-2; size: -; D: -; J: TRBJ2-6; DNA: TGTGCCAGCACAGTGGATGGCGTGGCCGACGTCCTGACTTTC; CDR3: CASTVDGVADVLTF
V: TRBV11-2; size: -; D: TRBD1; J: TRBJ1-2; DNA: TGTGCCGGCAGCTCCCGACAGGGTACGAGCTATGGCTATACCTTC; CDR3: CAGSSRQGTSYGYTF
V: TRBV11-2; size: -; D: -; J: TRBJ2-7; DNA: TGTGCCAGCATCTTGGCCCTCCTCTACGCGCAGTACTTC; CDR3: CASILALLYAQYF
V: TRBV5-6; size: few; D: -; J: TRBJ2-2; DNA: TGTGCCAGCAGCTTGGATACAGGGCCCGCGAACACCGGGGAGCTGTTTTTT; CDR3: CASSLDTGPANTGELFF
V: TRBV4-1; size: -; D: -; J: TRBJ1-2; DNA: TGCGCCGGCAGCCAAAAGGCAAGGAGCTATGGCTACACCTTC; CDR3: CAGSQKARSYGYTF
V: TRBV30; size: -; D: -; J: TRBJ1-1; DNA: TGTGCCTGGAGTGTAAACGGGGACACTGAAGCTTTCTTT; CDR3: CAWSVNGDTEAFF
V: TRBV6-5; size: -; D: -; J: TRBJ2-7; DNA: TGCGCCAGCAGACTCGGGACACCCTACGAGCAGTACTTC; CDR3: CASRLGTPYEQYF